This TCR beta chain was observed in a study of blood T cell repertoires in COVID-19. Study-wide context: T cells, B-cell-depleted T cells, or PBMCs supplied cDNA or gDNA.

The germline V gene has CDR1 GTSNPN and CDR2 SVGIG (reference sequence). This CDR3 region has 15 residues. V was trimmed by 4 bases and J by 0 bases, leaving 14 bases between them. Repertoires were generated with immunoSEQ multiplex PCR, while TCRdb's copy carries only in-frame clones and drops some. The repertoire holds roughly 250,000 clones, with approximately 80% as singletons. V usage is TRBV30 and J usage is TRBJ2-3, with D possibly matching TRBD2 (6 bases). The sequenced material came from peripheral blood. This receptor was obtained from a woman in her sixties with active or convalescent COVID-19. CDR3 coding DNA: TGTGCCTGGACCCGGGACTGGACTAGCACAGATACGCAGTATTTT. Its translation: CAWTRDWTSTDTQYF.